Listed below are T cell receptor beta chains from one sample, sequenced in a study of graft-versus-host responses after intestinal transplantation. These receptors' targets are unknown. Some clones are missing from TCRdb's copy, which holds only in-frame ones; the method was immunoSEQ multiplex PCR. The table has roughly 70,000 clones, 84% seen once. Specimen: unstimulated CD4+ T cells sorted from spleen or lymph node cells, collected before transplant. Receptor source: a human donor who was the organ donor for an intestinal transplant. Each CDR3 is given with its conserved first and last residue. D genes are given only for firm matches. Rows may omit the clone size; those that give it use once, few, many or a size class.

clone_size: .
v_call: TRBV30
j_call: TRBJ1-5
d_call: .
cdr3_nt: TGTGCCTGGAGACAGGGCAATCAGCCCCAGCATTTT
cdr3_aa: CAWRQGNQPQHF

clone_size: .
v_call: TRBV4-3
j_call: TRBJ2-5
d_call: .
cdr3_nt: TGCGCCAGCAGCCAAGACGGGGAACTAGGGGAGACCCAGTACTTC
cdr3_aa: CASSQDGELGETQYF

clone_size: .
v_call: TRBV7-9
j_call: TRBJ1-2
d_call: TRBD1
cdr3_nt: TGTGCCAGCAGCCACGGACAGGGGGCTAACTATGGCTACACCTTC
cdr3_aa: CASSHGQGANYGYTF

clone_size: .
v_call: TRBV6-6
j_call: TRBJ1-3
d_call: TRBD1
cdr3_nt: TGTGCCAGCAGTGATGGACAGGGAAGGAACACCATATATTTT
cdr3_aa: CASSDGQGRNTIYF

clone_size: few
v_call: TRBV2
j_call: TRBJ1-2
d_call: .
cdr3_nt: TGTGCCAGCAGAGGACAAGCTGGCGGCTACACCTTC
cdr3_aa: CASRGQAGGYTF

clone_size: .
v_call: TRBV27
j_call: TRBJ1-5
d_call: TRBD1
cdr3_nt: TGTGCCAGCAGTTCGTTGACAGGGTCTAGTCAGCCCCAGCATTTT
cdr3_aa: CASSSLTGSSQPQHF

clone_size: once
v_call: TRBV15
j_call: TRBJ1-6
d_call: .
cdr3_nt: TGTGCCACCAGCAGAGACTCGAATTCACCCCTCCACTTT
cdr3_aa: CATSRDSNSPLHF

clone_size: .
v_call: TRBV7-2
j_call: TRBJ1-1
d_call: .
cdr3_nt: TGTGCCAGCAGCCCCCGTGGGGGCGGGGGGAACACTGAAGCTTTCTTT
cdr3_aa: CASSPRGGGGNTEAFF

clone_size: .
v_call: TRBV5-6
j_call: TRBJ1-6
d_call: .
cdr3_nt: TGTGCCAGCAGCTTGTATGGGGCGGAGATGGTGTCAAATTCACCCCTCCACTTT
cdr3_aa: CASSLYGAEMVSNSPLHF

clone_size: .
v_call: TRBV5-1
j_call: TRBJ1-2
d_call: .
cdr3_nt: TGCGCCAGCAGCCCCCAGCGTGCGGCTGGCGGCTACACCTTC
cdr3_aa: CASSPQRAAGGYTF

clone_size: .
v_call: TRBV6-1
j_call: TRBJ2-5
d_call: .
cdr3_nt: TGTGCCAGCAGTGAAGCTCGAGGGAGAGAGACCCAGTACTTC
cdr3_aa: CASSEARGRETQYF

clone_size: .
v_call: TRBV7-2
j_call: TRBJ2-1
d_call: TRBD2
cdr3_nt: TGTGCCAGCAGCTGGTACGAGCGGGGGGAGAGTGAGCAGTTCTTC
cdr3_aa: CASSWYERGESEQFF

clone_size: .
v_call: TRBV7-2
j_call: TRBJ1-2
d_call: TRBD1
cdr3_nt: TGTGCCAGCAGCTTAGGACAGGGGGTCTATGGCTACACCTTC
cdr3_aa: CASSLGQGVYGYTF

clone_size: once
v_call: TRBV5-1
j_call: TRBJ1-6
d_call: .
cdr3_nt: TGCGCCAGCAGCCCCACGAAAGCGGGAGCGATCGTAGAGGGTTATTCACCCCTCCACTTT
cdr3_aa: CASSPTKAGAIVEGYSPLHF

clone_size: .
v_call: TRBV7-9
j_call: TRBJ1-2
d_call: .
cdr3_nt: TGTGCCAGCAGCCCCCTACAGGTCGACTACACCTTC
cdr3_aa: CASSPLQVDYTF

clone_size: .
v_call: TRBV11-2
j_call: TRBJ2-3
d_call: TRBD1
cdr3_nt: TGTGCCAGCAGCCCCCGAAAACAGGGGGCGGAGCAGTATTTT
cdr3_aa: CASSPRKQGAEQYF

clone_size: .
v_call: TRBV16
j_call: TRBJ1-6
d_call: TRBD1
cdr3_nt: TGTGCCAGCAGCCAATCGAGGACAGGAGGTGCCCTCCACTTT
cdr3_aa: CASSQSRTGGALHF